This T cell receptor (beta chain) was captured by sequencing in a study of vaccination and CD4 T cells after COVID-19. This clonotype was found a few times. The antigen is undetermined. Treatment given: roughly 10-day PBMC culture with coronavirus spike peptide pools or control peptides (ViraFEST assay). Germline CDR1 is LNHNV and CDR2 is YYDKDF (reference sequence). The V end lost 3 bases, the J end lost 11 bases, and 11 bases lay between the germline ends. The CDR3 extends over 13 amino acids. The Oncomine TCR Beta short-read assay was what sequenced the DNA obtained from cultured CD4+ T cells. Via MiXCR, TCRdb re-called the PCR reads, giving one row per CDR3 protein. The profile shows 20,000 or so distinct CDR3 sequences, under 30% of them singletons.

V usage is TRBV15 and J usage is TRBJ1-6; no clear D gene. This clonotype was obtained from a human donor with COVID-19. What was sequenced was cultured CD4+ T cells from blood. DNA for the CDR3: TGTGCCACCAGCAGGCGCGAGGATGCACCCCTCCACTTT. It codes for CATSRREDAPLHF.